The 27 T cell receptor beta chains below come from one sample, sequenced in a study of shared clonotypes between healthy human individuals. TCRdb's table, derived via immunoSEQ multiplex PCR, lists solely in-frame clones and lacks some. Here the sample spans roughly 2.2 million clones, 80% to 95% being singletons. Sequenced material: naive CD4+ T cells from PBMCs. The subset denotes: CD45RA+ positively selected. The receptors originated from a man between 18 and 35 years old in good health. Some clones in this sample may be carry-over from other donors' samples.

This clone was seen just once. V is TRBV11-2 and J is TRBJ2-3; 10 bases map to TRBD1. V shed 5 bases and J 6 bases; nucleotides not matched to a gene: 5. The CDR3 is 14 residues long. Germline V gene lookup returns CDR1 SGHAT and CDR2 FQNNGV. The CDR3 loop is CASSPWTGGDTQYF. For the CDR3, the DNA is TGTGCCAGCAGCCCATGGACAGGGGGGGATACGCAGTATTTT.

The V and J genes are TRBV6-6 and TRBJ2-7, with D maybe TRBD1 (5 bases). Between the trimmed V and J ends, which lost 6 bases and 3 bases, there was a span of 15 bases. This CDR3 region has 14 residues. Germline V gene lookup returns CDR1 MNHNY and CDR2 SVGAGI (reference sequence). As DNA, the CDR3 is TGTGCCAGCAGCAAGCCACAGGTGAGCTACGAGCAGTACTTC. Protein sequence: CASSKPQVSYEQYF.

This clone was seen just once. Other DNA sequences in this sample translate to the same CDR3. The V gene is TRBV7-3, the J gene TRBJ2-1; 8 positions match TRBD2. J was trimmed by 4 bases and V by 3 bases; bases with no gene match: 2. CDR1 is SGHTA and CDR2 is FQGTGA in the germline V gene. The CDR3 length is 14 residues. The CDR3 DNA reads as TGTGCCAGCAGCTTTGGGACTAGGTACAATGAGCAGTTCTTC. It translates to CASSFGTRYNEQFF.

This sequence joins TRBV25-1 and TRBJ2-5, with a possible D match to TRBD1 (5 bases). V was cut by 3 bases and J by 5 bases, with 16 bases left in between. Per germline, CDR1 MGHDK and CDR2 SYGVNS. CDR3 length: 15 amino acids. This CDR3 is CASSDPGLGGETQYF. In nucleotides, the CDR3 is TGTGCCAGCAGTGATCCAGGGTTGGGTGGGGAGACCCAGTACTTC.

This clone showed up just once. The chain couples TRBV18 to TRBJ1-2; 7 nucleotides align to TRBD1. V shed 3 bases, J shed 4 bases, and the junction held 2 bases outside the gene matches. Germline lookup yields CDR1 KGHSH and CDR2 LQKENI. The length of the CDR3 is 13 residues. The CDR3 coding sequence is TGTGCCAGCTCACCCGAGGGGGCCTATGGCTACACCTTC. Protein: CASSPEGAYGYTF.

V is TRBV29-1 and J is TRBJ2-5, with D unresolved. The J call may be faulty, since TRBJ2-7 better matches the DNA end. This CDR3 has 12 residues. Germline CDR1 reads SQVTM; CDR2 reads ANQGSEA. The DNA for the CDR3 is TGCAGCGTTGCTCTGGGCTCCTACGAGCAGTACTTC. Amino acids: CSVALGSYEQYF.

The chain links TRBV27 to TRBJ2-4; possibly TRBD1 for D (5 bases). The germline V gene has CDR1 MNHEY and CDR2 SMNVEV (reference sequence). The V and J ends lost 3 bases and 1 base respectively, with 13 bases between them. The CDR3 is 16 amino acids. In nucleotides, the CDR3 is TGTGCCAGCAGTTTGGTAGGGGTCCGGGCCAAAAACATTCAGTACTTC. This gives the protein CASSLVGVRAKNIQYF.

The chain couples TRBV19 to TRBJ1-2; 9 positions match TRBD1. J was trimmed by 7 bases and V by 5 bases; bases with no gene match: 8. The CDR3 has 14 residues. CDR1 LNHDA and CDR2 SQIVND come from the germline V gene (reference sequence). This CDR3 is CASSAGTGYGGYTF. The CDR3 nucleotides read TGTGCCAGTAGTGCCGGGACAGGGTACGGTGGCTACACCTTC.

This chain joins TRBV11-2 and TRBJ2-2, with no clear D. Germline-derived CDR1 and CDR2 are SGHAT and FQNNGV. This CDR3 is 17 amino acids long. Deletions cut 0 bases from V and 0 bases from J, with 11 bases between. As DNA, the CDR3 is TGTGCCAGCAGCTTAGACTCGGACGGTCCGAACACCGGGGAGCTGTTTTTT. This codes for CASSLDSDGPNTGELFF.

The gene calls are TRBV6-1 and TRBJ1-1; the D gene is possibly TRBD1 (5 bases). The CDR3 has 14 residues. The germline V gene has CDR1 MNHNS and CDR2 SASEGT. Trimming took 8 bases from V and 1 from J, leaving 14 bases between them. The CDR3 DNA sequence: TGTGCCAGCGGGGGATCCAACAGGAACACTGAAGCTTTCTTT. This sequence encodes CASGGSNRNTEAFF.

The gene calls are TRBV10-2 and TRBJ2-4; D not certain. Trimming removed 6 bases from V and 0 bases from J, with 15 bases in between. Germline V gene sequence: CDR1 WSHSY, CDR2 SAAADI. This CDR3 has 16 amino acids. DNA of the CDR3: TGCGCCAGCAGCTCCGAAGGGATACTAGCCAAAAACATTCAGTACTTC. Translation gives CASSSEGILAKNIQYF.

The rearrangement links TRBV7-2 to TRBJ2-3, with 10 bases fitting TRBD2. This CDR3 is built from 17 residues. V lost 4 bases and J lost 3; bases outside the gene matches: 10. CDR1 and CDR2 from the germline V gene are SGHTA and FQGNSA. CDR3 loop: CASSSDFIAGGTDTQYF. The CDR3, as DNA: TGTGCCAGCAGCTCCGATTTTATAGCGGGAGGAACAGATACGCAGTATTTT. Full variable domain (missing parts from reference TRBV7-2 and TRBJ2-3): GAGVSQSPSNKVTEKGKDVELRCDPISGHTALYWYRQSLGQGLEFLIYFQGNSAPDKSGLPSDRFSAERTGGSVSTLTIQRTQQEDSAVYLCASSSDFIAGGTDTQYFGPGTRLTVL.

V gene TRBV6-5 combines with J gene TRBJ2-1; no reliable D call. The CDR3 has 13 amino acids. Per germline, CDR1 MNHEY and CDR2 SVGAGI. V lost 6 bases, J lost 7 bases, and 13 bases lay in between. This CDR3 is CASRVGPLNEQFF. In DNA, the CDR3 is TGTGCCAGCAGGGTAGGCCCACTTAATGAGCAGTTCTTC.

CDR3 in amino acids: CSVALDRGPDGELFF. In DNA form, the CDR3 reads TGCAGCGTTGCCCTAGACAGGGGGCCGGACGGGGAGCTGTTTTTT. This rearrangement joins TRBV29-1 to TRBJ2-2; 10 bases are shared with TRBD1. From germline, CDR1 is SQVTM and CDR2 ANQGSEA. V lost 4 bases to trimming and J lost 7 bases; unmatched junction nucleotides: 9. The CDR3 has 15 amino acids.

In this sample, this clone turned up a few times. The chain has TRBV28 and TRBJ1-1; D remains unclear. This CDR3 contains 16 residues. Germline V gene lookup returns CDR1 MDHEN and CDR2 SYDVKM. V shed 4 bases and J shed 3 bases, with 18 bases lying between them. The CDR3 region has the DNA TGTGCCAGCAGTTCCCACATGGGAAACCCTCACACTGAAGCTTTCTTT. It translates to CASSSHMGNPHTEAFF.

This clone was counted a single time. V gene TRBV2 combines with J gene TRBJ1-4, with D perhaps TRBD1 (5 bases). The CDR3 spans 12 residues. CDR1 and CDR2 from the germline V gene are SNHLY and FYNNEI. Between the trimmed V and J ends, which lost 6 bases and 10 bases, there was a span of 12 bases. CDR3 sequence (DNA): TGTGCCAGCAGCACTCGGGGGGGAAAACTGTTTTTT. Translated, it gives CASSTRGGKLFF.

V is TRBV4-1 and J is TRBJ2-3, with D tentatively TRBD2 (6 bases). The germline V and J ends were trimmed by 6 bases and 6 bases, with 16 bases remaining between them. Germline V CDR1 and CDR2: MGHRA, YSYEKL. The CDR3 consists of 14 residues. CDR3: CASREGLTVDTQYF. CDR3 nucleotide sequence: TGCGCCAGCAGGGAAGGACTAACGGTGGATACGCAGTATTTT.

This CDR3 is CASSSGTGLPGANVLTF. Here the CDR3 DNA reads TGTGCCAGCAGCTCCGGGACAGGGTTGCCTGGGGCCAACGTCCTGACTTTC. The chain has TRBV7-9 and TRBJ2-6, with TRBD1 matching over 9 bases. The CDR3 runs 17 residues. Germline V gives CDR1 SEHNR, CDR2 FQNEAQ (reference sequence). V trimming: 4 bases; J trimming: 2 bases; junction bases outside the gene matches: 6.

The CDR3 here is CASSLEKSSYNEQFF. CDR3 coding DNA: TGTGCCAGCAGTTTAGAGAAAAGCTCCTACAATGAGCAGTTCTTC. The chain employs TRBV27 and TRBJ2-1; the D is unclear. The CDR3 consists of 15 residues. With 2 bases removed from V and 0 bases from J, the gap between germline ends came to 8 bases. Germline V gene data show CDR1 as MNHEY and CDR2 as SMNVEV (reference sequence).

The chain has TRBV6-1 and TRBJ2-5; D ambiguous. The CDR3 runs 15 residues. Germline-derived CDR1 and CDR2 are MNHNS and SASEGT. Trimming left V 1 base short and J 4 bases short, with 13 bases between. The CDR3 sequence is CASSEGGTVGETQYF. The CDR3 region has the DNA TGTGCCAGCAGTGAAGGGGGAACAGTAGGAGAGACCCAGTACTTC.

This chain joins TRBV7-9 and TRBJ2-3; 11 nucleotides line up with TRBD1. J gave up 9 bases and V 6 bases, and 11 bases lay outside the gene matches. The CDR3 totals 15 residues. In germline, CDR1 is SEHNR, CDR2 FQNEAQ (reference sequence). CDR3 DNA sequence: TGTGCCAGCAGTTCACCCGGGACAGGGGGGAGGACGCAGTATTTT. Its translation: CASSSPGTGGRTQYF.

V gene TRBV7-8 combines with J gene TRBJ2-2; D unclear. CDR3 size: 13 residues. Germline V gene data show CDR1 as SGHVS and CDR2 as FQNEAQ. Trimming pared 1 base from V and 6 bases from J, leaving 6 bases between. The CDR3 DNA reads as TGTGCCAGCAGCTTAGATTATCCCGGGGAGCTGTTTTTT. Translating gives CASSLDYPGELFF.

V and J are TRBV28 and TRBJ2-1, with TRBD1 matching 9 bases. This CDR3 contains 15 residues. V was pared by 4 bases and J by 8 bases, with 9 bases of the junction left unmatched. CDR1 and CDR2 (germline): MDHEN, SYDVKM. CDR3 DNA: TGTGCCAGCAGTTCCTACGGGACAGGGAGGGATGAGCAGTTCTTC. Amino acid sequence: CASSSYGTGRDEQFF.

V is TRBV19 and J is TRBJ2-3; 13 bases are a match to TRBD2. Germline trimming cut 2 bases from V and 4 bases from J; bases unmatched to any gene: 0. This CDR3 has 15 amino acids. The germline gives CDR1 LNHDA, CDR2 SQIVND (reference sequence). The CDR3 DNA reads TGTGCCAGTAGTATAACTAGCGGGAGGGCAGATACGCAGTATTTT. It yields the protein CASSITSGRADTQYF.

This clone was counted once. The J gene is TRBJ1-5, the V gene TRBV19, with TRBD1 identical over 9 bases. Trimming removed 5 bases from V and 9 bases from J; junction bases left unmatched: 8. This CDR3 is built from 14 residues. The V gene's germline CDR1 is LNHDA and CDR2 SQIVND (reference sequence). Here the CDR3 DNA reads TGTGCCAGTAGTCTCGGACAGGGGAGTCCGCCCCAGCATTTT. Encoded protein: CASSLGQGSPPQHF.

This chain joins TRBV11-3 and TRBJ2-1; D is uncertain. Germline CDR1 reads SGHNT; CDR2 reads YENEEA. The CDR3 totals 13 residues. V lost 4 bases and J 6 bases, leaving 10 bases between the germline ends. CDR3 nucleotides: TGTGCCAGCAGCTACAACCAGGTCAATGAGCAGTTCTTC. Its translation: CASSYNQVNEQFF.

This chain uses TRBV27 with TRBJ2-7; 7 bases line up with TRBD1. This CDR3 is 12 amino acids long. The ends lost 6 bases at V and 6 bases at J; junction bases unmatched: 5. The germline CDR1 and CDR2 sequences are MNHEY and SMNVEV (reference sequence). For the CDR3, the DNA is TGTGCCAGCAGGTCGACAGGGAGCGAGCAGTACTTC. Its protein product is CASRSTGSEQYF.